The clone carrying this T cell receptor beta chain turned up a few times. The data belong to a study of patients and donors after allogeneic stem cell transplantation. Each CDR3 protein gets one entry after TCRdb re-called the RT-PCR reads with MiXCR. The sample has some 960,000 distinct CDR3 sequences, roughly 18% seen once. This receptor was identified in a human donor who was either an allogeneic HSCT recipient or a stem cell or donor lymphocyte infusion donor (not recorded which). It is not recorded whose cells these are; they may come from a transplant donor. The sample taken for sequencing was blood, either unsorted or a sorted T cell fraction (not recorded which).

The CDR3 sequence: CASCTSGSTHTQYF. The CDR3 DNA follows: TGTGCCAGCTGTACTAGCGGGAGTACACATACGCAGTATTTT. The rearrangement links TRBV7-9 to TRBJ2-3; 11 bases match TRBD2. V was pared by 8 bases and J by 7 bases, with 8 bases of the junction left unmatched. Germline-derived CDR1 and CDR2 are SEHNR and FQNEAQ (reference sequence). The CDR3 totals 14 residues.